This T cell receptor beta chain is from a study of blood T cell repertoires in COVID-19. TCRdb's table, derived via immunoSEQ multiplex PCR, lists solely in-frame clones and lacks some. The sample consists of around 200,000 clones, around 82% of them appearing once. The CDR3 sequence is 17 residues long. Sequenced input: peripheral blood. The chain has TRBV21-1 and TRBJ1-5; the table calls TRBD1, which could not be checked here. TRBV21-1 is recorded as a pseudogene. This receptor was obtained from a middle-aged man with active or convalescent COVID-19. DNA of the CDR3: TGTGCCAGCAGTTACCGAGGGACAGGGGGCGTGGATCAGCCCCAGCATTTT. This codes for CASSYRGTGGVDQPQHF.